Listed below are T cell receptor beta chains from one sample, sequenced in a study of blood T cell repertoires in COVID-19. The assay was immunoSEQ multiplex PCR, and TCRdb's table has in-frame clones only and misses some. Seen here are 150,000 to 200,000 clones, roughly 90% observed once, and the top ten hold about a fifth. Sample: peripheral blood. These receptors all come from a man between 70 and 80 years old with active or convalescent COVID-19. The CDR3 runs from the conserved cysteine through the conserved F or W. A D gene is named only where the DNA matches it firmly. Size values are once, few and many counts, or a class for expanded clones, and some rows have none.

v_gene: TRBV9
abundance: -
j_gene: TRBJ1-2
d_gene: TRBD1
CDR3aa: CASSVLADRVYGYTF
CDR3nt: TGTGCCAGCAGCGTCTTAGCGGACAGGGTCTATGGCTACACCTTC

v_gene: TRBV15
abundance: -
j_gene: TRBJ1-4
d_gene: -
CDR3aa: CATSRGGGGSNEKLFF
CDR3nt: TGTGCCACCAGCAGAGGAGGCGGCGGCAGCAATGAAAAACTGTTTTTT

v_gene: TRBV10-2
abundance: few
j_gene: TRBJ2-1
d_gene: TRBD2
CDR3aa: CASSEGTRGYNEQFF
CDR3nt: TGCGCCAGCAGTGAGGGGACTAGAGGATACAATGAGCAGTTCTTC

v_gene: TRBV27
abundance: few
j_gene: TRBJ2-3
d_gene: -
CDR3aa: CASSRTRTVTDTQYF
CDR3nt: TGTGCCAGCAGCCGCACTCGGACAGTCACAGATACGCAGTATTTT

v_gene: TRBV5-1
abundance: -
j_gene: TRBJ2-3
d_gene: -
CDR3aa: CASSLASGGGGTDTQYF
CDR3nt: TGCGCCAGCAGCTTGGCTTCGGGCGGGGGCGGCACAGATACGCAGTATTTT

v_gene: TRBV7-3
abundance: once
j_gene: TRBJ1-2
d_gene: TRBD1
CDR3aa: CASSHGTVPYGYTF
CDR3nt: TGTGCCAGCAGCCACGGGACAGTGCCCTATGGCTACACCTTC

v_gene: TRBV3-1/TRBV3-2
abundance: few
j_gene: TRBJ2-7
d_gene: -
CDR3aa: CASSQVLRENYEQYF
CDR3nt: TGTGCCAGCAGCCAAGTCTTGCGGGAAAACTACGAGCAGTACTTC

v_gene: TRBV18
abundance: once
j_gene: TRBJ1-4
d_gene: TRBD1
CDR3aa: CASSPGQGGEKLFF
CDR3nt: TGTGCCAGCTCACCGGGACAGGGTGGTGAAAAACTGTTTTTT

v_gene: TRBV3-1/TRBV3-2
abundance: -
j_gene: TRBJ1-4
d_gene: TRBD1
CDR3aa: CASSRTGGVEKLFF
CDR3nt: TGTGCCAGCAGCAGGACAGGGGGCGTTGAAAAACTGTTTTTT

v_gene: TRBV2
abundance: -
j_gene: TRBJ1-5
d_gene: TRBD1
CDR3aa: CASRRTGGGNQPQHF
CDR3nt: TGTGCCAGCAGGCGGACAGGGGGTGGCAATCAGCCCCAGCATTTT

v_gene: TRBV5-1
abundance: few
j_gene: TRBJ2-7
d_gene: TRBD1
CDR3aa: CASRTGTGPPSSYEQYF
CDR3nt: TGCGCCAGCAGAACCGGGACAGGGCCACCCTCCTCCTACGAGCAGTACTTC

v_gene: TRBV6-6
abundance: -
j_gene: TRBJ1-2
d_gene: -
CDR3aa: CASKSRDSRHYGYTF
CDR3nt: TGTGCCAGCAAATCACGGGACTCCCGGCACTATGGCTACACCTTC

v_gene: TRBV7-3
abundance: -
j_gene: TRBJ2-7
d_gene: -
CDR3aa: CASSPQAGPSYEQYF
CDR3nt: TGTGCCAGCAGCCCACAGGCAGGGCCCTCCTACGAGCAGTACTTC

v_gene: TRBV9
abundance: -
j_gene: TRBJ2-3
d_gene: -
CDR3aa: CASSVAPVSDTQYF
CDR3nt: TGTGCCAGCAGCGTCGCCCCAGTGTCGGATACGCAGTATTTT

v_gene: TRBV9
abundance: few
j_gene: TRBJ2-7
d_gene: -
CDR3aa: CASSVGMWREGRAYEQYF
CDR3nt: TGTGCCAGCAGCGTAGGAATGTGGAGGGAAGGTCGGGCCTACGAGCAGTACTTC

v_gene: TRBV30
abundance: -
j_gene: TRBJ2-7
d_gene: TRBD1
CDR3aa: CAWEYGTVSYEQYF
CDR3nt: TGTGCCTGGGAATATGGGACAGTCTCCTACGAGCAGTACTTC

v_gene: TRBV10-3
abundance: -
j_gene: TRBJ2-7
d_gene: -
CDR3aa: CAISESPQDYEQYF
CDR3nt: TGTGCCATCAGTGAGTCCCCCCAGGACTACGAGCAGTACTTC

v_gene: TRBV4-1
abundance: once
j_gene: TRBJ1-1
d_gene: TRBD1
CDR3aa: CASSQVVRRQGAGTEAFF
CDR3nt: TGCGCCAGCAGCCAGGTCGTCCGGAGACAGGGGGCCGGAACTGAAGCTTTCTTT

v_gene: TRBV14
abundance: -
j_gene: TRBJ1-2
d_gene: TRBD1
CDR3aa: CASSQGTGWYGYTF
CDR3nt: TGTGCCAGCAGCCAGGGGACAGGGTGGTATGGCTACACCTTC

v_gene: TRBV15
abundance: -
j_gene: TRBJ1-4
d_gene: TRBD1
CDR3aa: CATSRGPDRGDEKLFF
CDR3nt: TGTGCCACCAGCAGAGGCCCGGACAGGGGGGATGAAAAACTGTTTTTT

v_gene: TRBV3-1/TRBV3-2
abundance: -
j_gene: TRBJ2-5
d_gene: -
CDR3aa: CASSRSDGGETQYF
CDR3nt: TGTGCCAGCAGCCGCTCGGACGGGGGTGAGACCCAGTACTTC

v_gene: TRBV28
abundance: -
j_gene: TRBJ2-7
d_gene: -
CDR3aa: CASRGSSYEQYF
CDR3nt: TGTGCCAGCAGGGGCAGTTCCTACGAGCAGTACTTC

v_gene: TRBV6-6
abundance: -
j_gene: TRBJ2-7
d_gene: TRBD1
CDR3aa: CASSDPGQVFYEQYF
CDR3nt: TGTGCCAGCAGTGACCCGGGACAGGTATTCTACGAGCAGTACTTC

v_gene: TRBV10-3
abundance: -
j_gene: TRBJ1-1
d_gene: -
CDR3aa: CATSPTGSTNTEAFF
CDR3nt: TGTGCCACCTCTCCTACAGGGTCGACGAACACTGAAGCTTTCTTT

v_gene: TRBV6-5
abundance: few
j_gene: TRBJ1-2
d_gene: TRBD1
CDR3aa: CASSYQGGSGGYTF
CDR3nt: TGTGCCAGCAGTTACCAAGGGGGCTCGGGTGGCTACACCTTC

v_gene: TRBV11-2
abundance: -
j_gene: TRBJ2-3
d_gene: -
CDR3aa: CASSIGSGTQYF
CDR3nt: TGTGCCAGCAGCATAGGGAGCGGTACGCAGTATTTT

v_gene: TRBV27
abundance: -
j_gene: TRBJ2-5
d_gene: -
CDR3aa: CASSPKIGRQETQYF
CDR3nt: TGTGCCAGCAGTCCAAAAATAGGCAGGCAAGAGACCCAGTACTTC

v_gene: TRBV3-1/TRBV3-2
abundance: -
j_gene: TRBJ1-4
d_gene: -
CDR3aa: CASRPGGNEKLFF
CDR3nt: TGTGCCAGCAGGCCGGGAGGAAATGAAAAACTGTTTTTT